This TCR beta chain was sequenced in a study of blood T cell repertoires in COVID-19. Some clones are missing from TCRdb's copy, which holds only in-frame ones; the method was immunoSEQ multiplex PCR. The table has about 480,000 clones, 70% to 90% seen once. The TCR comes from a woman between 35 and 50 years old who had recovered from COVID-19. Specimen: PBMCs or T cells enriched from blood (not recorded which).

The CDR3 DNA sequence: TGTGCCAGCAAGGTTCCAGTGGTCAAACTACCCTACAATGAGCAGTTCTTC. Residues: CASKVPVVKLPYNEQFF. The V gene is TRBV28, the J gene TRBJ2-1; D remains ambiguous. The CDR3 spans 17 residues. V was pared by 7 bases and J by 2 bases, with 21 bases between. Germline CDR1 MDHEN, CDR2 SYDVKM.